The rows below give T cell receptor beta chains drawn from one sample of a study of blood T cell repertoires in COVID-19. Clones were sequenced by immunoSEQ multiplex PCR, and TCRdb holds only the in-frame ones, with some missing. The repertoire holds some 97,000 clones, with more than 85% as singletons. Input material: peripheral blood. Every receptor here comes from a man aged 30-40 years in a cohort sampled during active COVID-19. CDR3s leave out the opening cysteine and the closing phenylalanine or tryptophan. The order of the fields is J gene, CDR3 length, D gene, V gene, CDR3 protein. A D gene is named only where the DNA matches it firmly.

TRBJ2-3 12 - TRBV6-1 ASSEALQGDTQY
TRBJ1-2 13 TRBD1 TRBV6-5 ASSYRGPLSYGYT
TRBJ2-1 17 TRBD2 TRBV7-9 ASSLGTLSGTSGGNEQF
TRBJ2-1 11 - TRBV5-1 ASSLSRVAEQF
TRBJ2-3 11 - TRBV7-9 ASSPSGGDTQY
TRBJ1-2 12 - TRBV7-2 ASSLVSTDYGYT
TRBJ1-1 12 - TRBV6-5 ASSYAGARTEAF
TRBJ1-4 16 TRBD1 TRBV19 ASTPRSFWGQPNEKLF
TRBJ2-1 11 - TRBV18 ASSPPQGNEQF
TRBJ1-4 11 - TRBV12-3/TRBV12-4 ASSFDSSAKLF
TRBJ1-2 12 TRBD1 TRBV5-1 ASSLGTGGLGYT
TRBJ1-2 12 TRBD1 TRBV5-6 ASSFGQGQNGYT
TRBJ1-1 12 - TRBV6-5 ATTRGKVGTEAF
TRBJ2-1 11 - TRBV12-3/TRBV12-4 ASSFGSHNEQF
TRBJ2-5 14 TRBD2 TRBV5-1 ASSWGTSGGQETQY
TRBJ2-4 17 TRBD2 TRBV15 ATSRDLIAGGRTKNIQY
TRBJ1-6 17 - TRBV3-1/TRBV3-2 ASSQDRSGIQLNNSPLH
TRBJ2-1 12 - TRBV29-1 SVVAAEFYNEQF
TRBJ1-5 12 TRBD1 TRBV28 ASSPGQNHQPQH
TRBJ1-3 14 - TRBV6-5 ASSYSGDPSGNTIY
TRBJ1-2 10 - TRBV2 ASSEGAGDGT
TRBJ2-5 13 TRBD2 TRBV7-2 ASSSGGRREETQY
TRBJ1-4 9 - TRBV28 ASTEEEKLF
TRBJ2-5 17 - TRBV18 ASSPRAMAGATLQETQY
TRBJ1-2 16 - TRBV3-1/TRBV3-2 ASSQDPSVRSLSHGYT
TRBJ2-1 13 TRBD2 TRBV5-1 ASSLVSGGFNEQF
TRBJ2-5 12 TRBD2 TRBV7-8 ASSSSLAGETQY
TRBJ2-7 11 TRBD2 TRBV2 ASSGGGDYEQY
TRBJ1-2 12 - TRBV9 ASSVVTGNYGYT
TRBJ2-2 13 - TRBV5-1 ASSLEGGNTGELF
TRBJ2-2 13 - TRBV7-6 ASRADRLNTGELF
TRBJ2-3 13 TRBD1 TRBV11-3 ASSLGQGTTDTQY
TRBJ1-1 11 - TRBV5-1 ASSLQGNTEAF
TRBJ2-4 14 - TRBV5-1 ASSLSPTIGKNIQY
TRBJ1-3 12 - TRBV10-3 AKITGSSGNTIY
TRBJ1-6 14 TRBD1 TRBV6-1 ASSDWGQDLGSPLH
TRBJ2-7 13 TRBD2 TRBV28 ASSFRGGPTYEQY
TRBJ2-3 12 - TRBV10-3 AISETASTDTQY
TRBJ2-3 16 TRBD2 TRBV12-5 ASGLGLAGGRRTDTQY
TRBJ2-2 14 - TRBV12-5 ASGPPEGGNAGELF
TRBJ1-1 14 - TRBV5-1 ASTLGISAGNTEAF
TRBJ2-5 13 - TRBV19 ASSMAPAAGETQY
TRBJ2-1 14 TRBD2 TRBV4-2 ASSPLLAGGGNEQF
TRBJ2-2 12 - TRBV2 ASSGARNTGELF
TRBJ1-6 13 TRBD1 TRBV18 ASSGTGRKNSPLH
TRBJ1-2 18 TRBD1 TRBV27 ASSFLPLRDSRGGNYGYT